These T cell receptor beta chains were read from a single sample in a study of Ad26.COV2.S vaccination and SARS-CoV-2 variants. Assay used: immunoSEQ multiplex PCR; TCRdb lists only in-frame clones, some missing. The sample contains approximately 400,000 clones, roughly 85% of which appear only once. The material sequenced was peripheral blood, taken in a trial of Ad26.COV2.S vaccine versus placebo. Every receptor here comes from a person aged 18-65 years who received the Ad26.COV2.S COVID-19 vaccine or a placebo. Both conserved end residues are part of each CDR3. The order of the fields is clone size, D gene, V gene, J gene, CDR3 length, CDR3 DNA, CDR3 protein. D genes are given only for firm matches. The listing skips clone size in some rows; elsewhere it reads once, few, many or a size class.

>NA|TRBD2|TRBV7-6|TRBJ2-5|17
TGTGCCAGCAGCCCGTCGTCGACTAGCGGGTTCGGAGAGACCCAGTACTTC
CASSPSSTSGFGETQYF
>NA|TRBD2|TRBV5-4|TRBJ2-3|15
TGTGCCAGCAGCTCTGGACTAGCGGGGGGGGATACGCAGTATTTT
CASSSGLAGGDTQYF
>many|NA|TRBV2|TRBJ1-3|14
TGTGCCAGCAGTGCCAGAGACGTTGGAAACACCATATATTTT
CASSARDVGNTIYF
>NA|NA|TRBV9|TRBJ1-5|12
TGTGCCAGCAGCGCAGGGGACCAGCCCCAGCATTTT
CASSAGDQPQHF
>NA|TRBD2|TRBV6-6|TRBJ2-7|15
TGTGCCAGCAGTTACCAGCGGGAGTTCTCCTACGAGCAGTACTTC
CASSYQREFSYEQYF
>NA|NA|TRBV7-2|TRBJ2-7|13
TGTGCCAGCAGCTTAGGCCGACAGTACGAGCAGTACTTC
CASSLGRQYEQYF
>few|NA|TRBV7-2|TRBJ2-2|15
TGTGCCAGCAGCTGGGACGGGGCTAACACCGGGGAGCTGTTTTTT
CASSWDGANTGELFF
>few|NA|TRBV3-1/TRBV3-2|TRBJ2-1|15
TGTGCCAGCAGCCGTCGGACTGGTTCCTACAATGAGCAGTTCTTC
CASSRRTGSYNEQFF
>NA|NA|TRBV19|TRBJ1-5|14
TGTGCCAGTAGTATACCGGGGATTCCGGGGCCCCAGCATTTT
CASSIPGIPGPQHF
>NA|NA|TRBV25-1|TRBJ1-2|16
TGTGCCAGCAGTGAGGACTCCTTTTCCTATAACTATGGCTACACCTTC
CASSEDSFSYNYGYTF
>NA|TRBD2|TRBV11-3|TRBJ2-7|17
TGTGCCAGCAGCCCGCGCCCGACTAGCGGGAGGGGTTACGAGCAGTACTTC
CASSPRPTSGRGYEQYF
>NA|NA|TRBV7-2|TRBJ2-3|15
TGTGCCAGCAGCCTACAGTTCCTTAGCACAGATACGCAGTATTTT
CASSLQFLSTDTQYF
>NA|TRBD1|TRBV29-1|TRBJ1-4|14
TGCAGCGTTGGGGGGATGGGACAGTCCGAAAAACTGTTTTTT
CSVGGMGQSEKLFF
>NA|TRBD1|TRBV28|TRBJ1-2|16
TGTGCCAGCAGGCCCCAGGGGGGATCTCGGGGCTATGGCTACACCTTC
CASRPQGGSRGYGYTF
>NA|TRBD1|TRBV27|TRBJ2-3|16
TGTGCCAGCACAAAGTGGGACAGGGGAATCACAGATACGCAGTATTTT
CASTKWDRGITDTQYF
>NA|TRBD1|TRBV27|TRBJ1-4|17
TGTGCCAGCAGTTTTCTGACCCCGACAGGGGAAAATGAAAAACTGTTTTTT
CASSFLTPTGENEKLFF
>NA|TRBD1|TRBV4-1|TRBJ2-3|19
TGCGCCAGCAGCCAAGATCAACAGGGGGAGGTATCGTTGGCAGATACGCAGTATTTT
CASSQDQQGEVSLADTQYF
>NA|TRBD2|TRBV7-8|TRBJ2-1|18
TGTGCCAGCAGCTTAAAGTCTTGGCGGGAGGTTCCGTACAATGAGCAGTTCTTC
CASSLKSWREVPYNEQFF
>once|NA|TRBV3-1/TRBV3-2|TRBJ2-5|13
TGTGCCAGCAGCCCGACAGTACAAGAGACCCAGTACTTC
CASSPTVQETQYF
>NA|NA|TRBV27|TRBJ1-4|16
TGTGCCAGCAGTACTCAAATTGGACGGGTAAATGAAAAACTGTTTTTT
CASSTQIGRVNEKLFF
>NA|NA|TRBV4-3|TRBJ2-5|16
TGCGCCAGCAGCCAAGACGAAAGGGGGACGCGAGAGACCCAGTACTTC
CASSQDERGTRETQYF
>NA|NA|TRBV28|TRBJ1-5|15
TGTGCCAGCAGCCTATTTACAGGGAGCACCCAGCCCCAGCATTTT
CASSLFTGSTQPQHF
>NA|TRBD2|TRBV29-1|TRBJ2-1|15
TGCAGCGTTGAAGGGCTAGCGGCCCCCTACAATGAGCAGTTCTTC
CSVEGLAAPYNEQFF
>NA|NA|TRBV11-2|TRBJ2-7|14
TGTGCCAGCACCCTCGGTCCGGGGACCTACGAGCAGTACTTC
CASTLGPGTYEQYF
>NA|NA|TRBV5-5|TRBJ2-7|14
TGTGCCAGCAGCGGAGCAGGGAGGATCTACGAGCAGTACTTC
CASSGAGRIYEQYF
>NA|TRBD2|TRBV9|TRBJ2-2|15
TGTGCCAGCAGCGTAGTTGCGGGGGGGCTCGGGGAGCTGTTTTTT
CASSVVAGGLGELFF
>NA|NA|TRBV18|TRBJ2-3|16
TGTGCCAGCTCGCCTAATGGGGGACAAAGCACAGATACGCAGTATTTT
CASSPNGGQSTDTQYF
>NA|TRBD2|TRBV5-1|TRBJ2-3|15
TGCGCCAGCAGCTTAAGCGGGAGTCTGGGAGATACGCAGTATTTT
CASSLSGSLGDTQYF
>NA|TRBD2|TRBV2|TRBJ2-2|15
TGTGCCAGCAGTATAGCGGGGGGCTCCACCGGGGAGCTGTTTTTT
CASSIAGGSTGELFF
>once|NA|TRBV6-2/TRBV6-3|TRBJ2-7|14
TGTGCCAGCAGTCGAAAAGCAGGGGTGGCCGAGCAGTACTTC
CASSRKAGVAEQYF
>NA|NA|TRBV9|TRBJ2-2|16
TGTGCCAGCAGCGCCTTTCTGATCGAGAACACCGGGGAGCTGTTTTTT
CASSAFLIENTGELFF
>once|TRBD1|TRBV10-1|TRBJ2-7|15
TGCGCCAGCGGGGGGGACAGGGTACGGGGAAACGAGCAGTACTTC
CASGGDRVRGNEQYF
>NA|TRBD2|TRBV10-3|TRBJ2-7|15
TGTGCCATCAGAAAAGGGACTAGCGGTACCTACGAGCAGTACTTC
CAIRKGTSGTYEQYF
>NA|TRBD1|TRBV6-5|TRBJ2-7|15
TGTGCCAGCAGCCCCCTTGGGACAGGGGTAAGCGAGCAGTACTTC
CASSPLGTGVSEQYF
>NA|TRBD2|TRBV19|TRBJ2-5|14
TGTGCCAGTAGTCCTCTAGCGGGGGTCGTGGCCCAGTACTTC
CASSPLAGVVAQYF
>NA|NA|TRBV12-3/TRBV12-4|TRBJ2-1|13
TGTGCCAGCAGAGGCGGGGCCTACAATGAGCAGTTCTTC
CASRGGAYNEQFF
>once|TRBD1|TRBV5-1|TRBJ2-7|16
TGCGCCAGCAGCCTACAATTGACAGGGCCGTACTACGAGCAGTACTTC
CASSLQLTGPYYEQYF
>NA|NA|TRBV11-2|TRBJ1-3|15
TGTGCCAGCAGCTTGATAGAGGGCTCTGGAAACACCATATATTTT
CASSLIEGSGNTIYF
>NA|TRBD1|TRBV7-9|TRBJ1-1|15
TGTGCCAGCAGCTCAATTCAGGGGGCGCTGACTGAAGCTTTCTTT
CASSSIQGALTEAFF
>NA|TRBD1|TRBV7-9|TRBJ2-1|14
TGTGCCAGCAGCCCCCGACAGGGGAGCAATGAGCAGTTCTTC
CASSPRQGSNEQFF
>NA|TRBD1|TRBV19|TRBJ1-2|17
TGTGCCAGTAGTATTGAAGGGACAGGCCCATCGGGGGATGGCTACACCTTC
CASSIEGTGPSGDGYTF
>NA|NA|TRBV3-1/TRBV3-2|TRBJ1-6|14
TGTGCCAGCAGCCAAGTCTACTTCGACTCACCCCTCCACTTT
CASSQVYFDSPLHF
>NA|TRBD1|TRBV4-1|TRBJ2-5|16
TGCGCCAGCAGCTCCCCGGGACAGAGAACCCAAGAGACCCAGTACTTC
CASSSPGQRTQETQYF
>few|TRBD2|TRBV9|TRBJ2-2|17
TGTGCCAGCAGCCCCCGGGGGGTAGCGGGAAGGACCGGGGAGCTGTTTTTT
CASSPRGVAGRTGELFF
>NA|NA|TRBV11-2|TRBJ1-1|14
TGTGCCAGCAGCTTAGACGGCCTGGGAACTGAAGCTTTCTTT
CASSLDGLGTEAFF
>NA|NA|TRBV10-3|TRBJ2-2|13
TGTGCCATGGAAGAAGCCAACACCGGGGAGCTGTTTTTT
CAMEEANTGELFF
>NA|NA|TRBV10-1|TRBJ2-7|17
TGCGCCAGCAGTGATGTCGGCGGGGGGACAGGCACCTACGAGCAGTACTTC
CASSDVGGGTGTYEQYF